These 13 T cell receptor beta chains share one sample of origin, sequenced in a study of blood T cell repertoires in COVID-19. Using immunoSEQ multiplex PCR, the repertoire was profiled, and TCRdb retains in-frame clones only, with some absent. The sample includes about 220,000 clones, 82% of them seen just once. Sequenced: PBMCs or T cells enriched from blood (not recorded which). These receptors came from a woman aged 60-75 years who had recovered from COVID-19.

V and J are TRBV21-1 and TRBJ2-4; the D call in the table, TRBD2, was not verified against the DNA. TRBV21-1 is assigned pseudogene status. The length of the CDR3 is 15 residues. The CDR3 coding sequence is TGTGCCAGCAGCAAAACTTTTTTCGCCAAAAACATTCAGTACTTC. Translating gives CASSKTFFAKNIQYF.

V is TRBV29-1 and J is TRBJ2-7, with 11 bases that match TRBD1. Per the germline V gene, CDR1 is SQVTM and CDR2 is ANQGSEA. J was trimmed by 9 bases and V by 1 base; bases with no gene match: 5. The CDR3 sequence is 13 residues long. The CDR3 loop is CSVEGTDRGRQYF. The CDR3, as DNA: TGCAGCGTTGAAGGGACGGACAGGGGGCGGCAGTACTTC.

The chain combines TRBV5-4 with TRBJ1-2; D is undetermined. V lost 2 bases and J lost 9, with 8 bases in between. The CDR3 contains 11 residues. The germline CDR1 and CDR2 sequences are SGHNT and YYREEE (reference sequence). This CDR3 is CASSLRASYTF. The CDR3, as DNA: TGTGCCAGCAGCTTACGAGCAAGCTACACCTTC.

The V call is TRBV19, the J call TRBJ1-6, with TRBD1 identical over 7 bases. The CDR3 totals 15 residues. Germline V lookup: CDR1 LNHDA, CDR2 SQIVND (reference sequence). Trimming cost V 7 bases and J 5 bases; bases outside gene matches: 8. The CDR3 is CASKTSGTDNSPLHF. The CDR3 DNA reads TGTGCCAGTAAGACTTCCGGGACAGATAATTCACCCCTCCACTTT.

The chain employs TRBV4-1 and TRBJ1-2; no clear D. V was pared by 5 bases and J by 2 bases, with 12 bases between. Germline V gene data show CDR1 as MGHRA and CDR2 as YSYEKL. The CDR3 totals 14 residues. CDR3 coding DNA: TGCGCCAGCAGCTGGTCCGATCGGAACTATGGCTACACCTTC. It is translated as CASSWSDRNYGYTF.

This clone appeared once. J is TRBJ1-1 and V is TRBV11-1; 7 nucleotides line up with TRBD1. V dropped 5 bases and J dropped 5; count of bases not matched to a gene: 5. The CDR3 sequence is 13 residues long. The germline CDR1 and CDR2 sequences are SGHAT and FQDESV (reference sequence). The CDR3 is CASSLQGKTEAFF. DNA for the CDR3: TGTGCCAGCAGCCTACAGGGGAAAACTGAAGCTTTCTTT.

V is TRBV6-5 and J is TRBJ2-5, with D perhaps matching TRBD2 (6 bases). This CDR3 has 14 amino acids. The V and J ends lost 6 bases and 2 bases respectively, with 13 bases between them. Germline V gives CDR1 MNHEY, CDR2 SVGAGI. The CDR3 coding sequence is TGTGCCAGCAGACGGACGGCGGGGCAAGAGACCCAGTACTTC. Its translation is CASRRTAGQETQYF.

This chain uses TRBV7-2 with TRBJ2-3, with D perhaps matching TRBD2 (6 bases). The CDR3 has 13 amino acids. CDR1 is SGHTA and CDR2 is FQGNSA in the germline V gene. Trimming stripped 6 bases from V and 2 bases from J, with 9 bases between. The CDR3 is CASSRDFTDTQYF. The CDR3 region has the DNA TGTGCCAGCAGTAGGGACTTCACAGATACGCAGTATTTT.

This chain links TRBV7-9 with TRBJ2-1; TRBD2 matches at 10 bases. This CDR3 has 18 amino acids. V lost 3 bases, J lost 0 bases, and 8 bases stayed unmatched. CDR1 SEHNR and CDR2 FQNEAQ come from the germline V gene (reference sequence). CDR3: CASSLRTSGYVSYNEQFF. For the CDR3, the DNA is TGTGCCAGCAGCTTGAGGACTAGCGGATACGTCTCCTACAATGAGCAGTTCTTC.

CDR3 residues: CASSSDTLNTEAFF. The CDR3 DNA follows: TGTGCCAGCAGCTCGGACACCCTGAACACTGAAGCTTTCTTT. The V and J genes are TRBV5-4 and TRBJ1-1; possibly TRBD1 for D (5 bases). Deletions cut 3 bases from V and 0 bases from J, with 9 bases between. CDR3 size: 14 residues. Germline V gene lookup returns CDR1 SGHNT and CDR2 YYREEE (reference sequence).

V gene TRBV11-2 combines with J gene TRBJ1-4, with TRBD1 as a possible D gene (5 bases). The CDR3 is made up of 14 amino acids. Trimming left V 2 bases short and J 13 bases short, with 17 bases between. Germline CDR1 reads SGHAT; CDR2 reads FQNNGV. The CDR3 sequence: CASSLLVRAGSLFF. CDR3 bases: TGTGCCAGCAGCTTATTGGTCAGGGCTGGGTCACTGTTTTTT. Full variable domain (missing parts from reference TRBV11-2 and TRBJ1-4): EAGVAQSPRYKIIEKRQSVAFWCNPISGHATLYWYQQILGQGPKLLIQFQNNGVVDDSQLPKDRFSAERLKGVDSTLKIQPAKLEDSAVYLCASSLLVRAGSLFFGSGTQLSVL.

The chain joins TRBV5-4 to TRBJ1-1; D may be TRBD1 (6 bases). The ends were cut back, 4 bases at V and 1 base at J, with 8 bases in the middle. From germline, CDR1 is SGHNT and CDR2 YYREEE (reference sequence). This CDR3 is built from 13 residues. The CDR3 DNA reads TGTGCCAGCAGCGGGGGACAGAACACTGAAGCTTTCTTT. This translates into CASSGGQNTEAFF.

V gene TRBV19 combines with J gene TRBJ1-5; D not certain. The CDR3 is 14 residues long. Trimming removed 6 bases from V and 1 base from J, with 10 bases in between. Germline loops: CDR1 LNHDA, CDR2 SQIVND (reference sequence). The CDR3 reads CASSLDGSNQPQHF. In DNA, the CDR3 is TGTGCCAGTAGCCTAGACGGAAGCAATCAGCCCCAGCATTTT.